The TCR beta chain described here comes from a study of T cell responses to AZD1222 COVID-19 vaccine (dated by TCRdb to the early 2020s). Some background on the complete study: A total of around 240 trial participants underwent TCR sequencing, of whom approximately 210 received two doses of AZD1222 and 26 received two doses of the MenACWY control vaccine. Trial participants were enrolled by age into 18-55, 56-69 and 70-plus year subgroups, with around 150, 28 and 57 TCR-sequenced participants respectively. Beyond this particular receptor, the publication reports: Reportedly, close to half of the unique spike-specific TCRs recognized epitopes lying outside the regions that are mutated in the B.1.351 and B.1.1.7 variants. The 56-69-year group was small, and its depth increase did not reach significance, likely because of low power. Participants were mostly white British and included more females than males, and it was suggested by the authors that clonal diversity may have been underestimated. The vaccine-associated CD4 TCRs covered the entire spike protein, and the dominant responses fell in regions 160-218 and 743-854. Only five to seven AZD1222 recipients were SARS-CoV-2 seropositive at baseline, limiting conclusions about previously exposed vaccinees. Because no samples from the day 14 peak response were available, repertoires could be characterized only after the peak T cell response. A significant rise in spike-specific TCR breadth and depth was observed after two AZD1222 doses relative to day 0 and relative to MenACWY recipients.

What the time point label conveys for this sample: about 28 days (+/-7) after the second vaccine dose. AZD1222 recipients with second doses at about 4 weeks or about 12 weeks were pooled, because spike-specific TCR depth and breadth did not differ between schedules. Samples from vaccinated people were obtained from the UK trials COV001 and COV002, which included a single-blind randomized controlled phase 2/3 trial of AZD1222 (ChAdOx1 nCoV-19) in healthy adults. For TCRbeta chain sequencing, PBMC samples were collected from trial participants at day 0 and at day 28 after the second dose. The V end gives up 5 bases and the J end 6 bases, leaving 2 bases in the junction not matched to a gene. Measured from the cysteine to the phenylalanine, the CDR3 is 13 residues long. Just the 39-base CDR3 DNA is kept, in frame starting at base 1. The germline V gene sets CDR1 to MNHEY and CDR2 to SVGAGI. The CDR3 regions of human TCRbeta chains were analyzed by immunosequencing. Per the original workflow: TCRs in the repertoires were compared against a reference library of SARS-CoV-2-specific TCRs that had been generated with the MIRA antigen-specificity platform. Breadth meant the fraction of unique TCRs that were SARS-CoV-2-associated, whereas depth meant the fraction of total T cells that were SARS-CoV-2-associated. Using the MIRA data, each spike-specific TCR was mapped to the spike region that the TCR reacts to and placed in a CD4 or CD8 class. Log10-transformed breadth and depth values were compared by one-way ANOVA with Sidak's multiple comparisons tests. The source is immuneACCESS, and TCRdb retained only in-frame sequences with V and J called. Part of the clones is not carried over; for the studies checked, unresolved V genes explain less than half of this, and the remainder is unexplained. That table is the source of V, J and clone size, and D and trimming were worked out from the DNA. The sample table shows 70,000 to 95,000 clones, and under 95% are seen once. 25% to 30% of the sample comes from the top ten.

Turning to this clone: It lacks a known antigen. No per-base quality is available; no much larger clone lies one base away.

The clonotype originates from an adult who received the AZD1222 COVID-19 vaccine. The source was peripheral blood, collected 28 days after the second AZD1222 dose. The receptor chain draws on TRBV6-5 and TRBJ1-5; TRBD1 agrees with 9 junctional bases. The CDR3 reads CASSRQGGQPQHF. The nucleotide sequence is TGTGCCAGCAGTAGACAGGGGGGTCAGCCCCAGCATTTT.